This T cell receptor (beta chain) was identified in a study of CD8+CD57+ T cells in acquired aplastic anemia. Patients chosen for sequencing had shown CD8+CD57+ cell expansion by flow cytometry. Severe acquired aplastic anemia was present in every patient. The V and J ends lost 5 bases and 7 bases respectively, with 15 bases between them. In germline, CDR1 is GTSNPN, CDR2 SVGIG (reference sequence). The CDR3 spans 12 residues. Template material for TCR beta VDJ and CDR3 profiling consisted of genomic DNA. TCRdb re-called the reads with MiXCR, one entry per CDR3 protein. The sample has about 150,000 distinct CDR3 sequences; 40% to 50% are singletons. Regarding the study as a whole: Around 30 sequences, all CD8+ CDR3, were shared between patients and controls.

Comments on this clonotype: The antigen remains undetermined. This could be a read error, since a much larger clone is one nucleotide away.

The sequence derives from a human donor with aplastic anemia. The rearrangement uses TRBV30 and TRBJ2-7; no firm D call. Sequencing was performed on sorted CD4+, CD8+, or CD8+CD57+ T cells (not recorded which) from PBMCs. The CDR3 is CAWSHGGVEQYF. The CDR3 coding sequence is TGTGCCTGGTCCCACGGCGGAGTTGAGCAGTACTTC.